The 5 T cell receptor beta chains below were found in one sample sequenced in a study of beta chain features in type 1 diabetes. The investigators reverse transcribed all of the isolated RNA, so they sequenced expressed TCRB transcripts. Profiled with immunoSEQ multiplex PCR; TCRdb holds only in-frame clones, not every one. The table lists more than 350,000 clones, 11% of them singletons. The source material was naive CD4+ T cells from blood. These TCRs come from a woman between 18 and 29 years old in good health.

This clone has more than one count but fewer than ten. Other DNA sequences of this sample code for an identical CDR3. The CDR3 nucleotides are TGCGCCAGCAGCTTGGAGCTTTCCTACGAGCAGTACTTC. Its protein product is CASSLELSYEQYF. The chain links TRBV5-1 to TRBJ2-7; D gene unclear. CDR1 is SGHRS and CDR2 is YFSETQ in the germline V gene. The V end was cut by 0 bases, the J end by 1 base, with 5 bases between. This CDR3 has 13 amino acids.

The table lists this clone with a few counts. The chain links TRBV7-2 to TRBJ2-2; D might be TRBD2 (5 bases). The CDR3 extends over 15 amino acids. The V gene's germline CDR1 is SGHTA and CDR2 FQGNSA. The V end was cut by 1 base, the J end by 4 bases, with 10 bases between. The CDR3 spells CASSLEGLATGELFF. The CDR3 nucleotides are TGTGCCAGCAGCTTAGAGGGTCTAGCCACCGGGGAGCTGTTTTTT.

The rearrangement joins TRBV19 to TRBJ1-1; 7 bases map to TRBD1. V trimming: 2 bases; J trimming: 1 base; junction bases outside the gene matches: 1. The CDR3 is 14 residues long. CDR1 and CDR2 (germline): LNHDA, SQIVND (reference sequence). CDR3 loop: CASSIQGGNTEAFF. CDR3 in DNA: TGTGCCAGTAGTATACAGGGGGGGAACACTGAAGCTTTCTTT.

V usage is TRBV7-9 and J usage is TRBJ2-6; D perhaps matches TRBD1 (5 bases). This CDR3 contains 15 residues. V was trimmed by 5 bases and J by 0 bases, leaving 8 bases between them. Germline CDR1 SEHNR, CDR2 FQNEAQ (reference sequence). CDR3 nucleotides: TGTGCCAGCAGCCAACAGGACTCTGGGGCCAACGTCCTGACTTTC. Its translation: CASSQQDSGANVLTF.

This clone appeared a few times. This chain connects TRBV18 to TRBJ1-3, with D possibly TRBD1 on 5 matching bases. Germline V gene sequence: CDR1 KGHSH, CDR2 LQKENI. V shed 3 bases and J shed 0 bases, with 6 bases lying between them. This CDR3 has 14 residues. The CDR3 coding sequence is TGTGCCAGCTCACCTGGGACCTCTGGAAACACCATATATTTT. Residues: CASSPGTSGNTIYF.